Listed here are 20 T cell receptor beta chains from one sample, sequenced in a study of vaccination and CD4 T cells after COVID-19 (dated by TCRdb to 2021 to 2024). Reading the label with the study, this specimen's treatment or condition is: roughly nine-day PBMC culture with coronavirus spike peptide pools or control peptides (ViraFEST assay). The library was generated by PCR. Sequenced using an Illumina iSeq 100. TCR sequencing of DNA from cultured CD4+ T cells used the Oncomine TCR Beta short-read assay at the Johns Hopkins FTIC core. TCRdb's own reprocessing of the public reads used fastp at Q25 and MiXCR and kept productive beta chains. Records with the same CDR3 protein are collapsed into one entry carrying the most frequent genes and DNA. Here the sample has thousands of distinct CDR3 sequences; over 20% occur a single time. Approximately 58% of the sample comes from the top ten. Their specific antigens are unknown.

Material: CD4+ T cells from blood, cultured in vitro, obtained after SARS-CoV-2 vaccination. The receptor source for this set is a human donor who had recovered from COVID-19.

This clonotype was detected a few times. Here the CDR3 reads CASSTTGGSDSYEQYF. The CDR3 DNA reads TGTGCCAGTAGTACAACGGGGGGCTCCGACTCCTACGAGCAGTACTTC. V and J are TRBV19 and TRBJ2-7; a weak D match, TRBD2 (7 bases). The germline CDR1 and CDR2 sequences are LNHDA and SQIVND (reference sequence). The CDR3 spans 16 residues. With 4 bases removed from V and 0 bases from J, the gap between germline ends came to 16 bases. The full variable domain, with the rest looked up from reference TRBV19 and TRBJ2-7, is DGGITQSPKYLFRKEGQNVTLSCEQNLNHDAMYWYRQDPGQGLRLIYYSQIVNDFQKGDIAEGYSVSREKKESFPLTVTSAQKNPTAFYLCASSTTGGSDSYEQYFGPGTRLTVT.

The chain links TRBV6-2 or TRBV6-3 to TRBJ2-3, with D unresolved. Trimming shortened V by 5 bases and J by 5 bases, and 20 bases separated the two germline ends. CDR3 length: 16 amino acids. The germline V gene encodes CDR1 MNHEY and CDR2 SVGEGT. This CDR3 reads CASSPTLGAGEDTQYF. In nucleotides, the CDR3 is TGTGCCAGCAGTCCCACCCTCGGAGCCGGCGAAGATACGCAGTATTTT.

This chain links TRBV27 with TRBJ2-1, with a tentative D call TRBD1 (6 bases). The CDR3 is 15 amino acids. V was shortened by 3 bases and J by 0 bases, with 9 bases between the two germline ends. Germline V CDR1 and CDR2: MNHEY, SMNVEV (reference sequence). The CDR3, as DNA: TGTGCCAGCAGTTTTGACAGGAGCTCCTACAATGAGCAGTTCTTC. It codes for CASSFDRSSYNEQFF.

This clonotype is medium-sized. The gene calls are TRBV7-9 and TRBJ2-7; D is uncertain. CDR1 is SEHNR and CDR2 is FQNEAQ in the germline V gene (reference sequence). V lost 1 base, J lost 0 bases, and 7 bases lay in between. The CDR3 consists of 14 residues. The CDR3 protein is CASSLGVSSYEQYF. DNA of the CDR3: TGTGCCAGCAGCTTAGGAGTTAGCTCCTACGAGCAGTACTTC.

This clonotype is labeled medium-sized. This CDR3 is CASSSQRNYEQYF. The CDR3 region has the DNA TGTGCCAGCAGCTCACAGCGAAACTACGAGCAGTACTTC. V usage is TRBV6-1 and J usage is TRBJ2-7; D is ambiguous. Trimming cost V 6 bases and J 3 bases, with 12 bases left between them. The germline V gene has CDR1 MNHNS and CDR2 SASEGT. The CDR3 extends over 13 amino acids.

Sample share makes this clonotype medium-sized. DNA of the CDR3: TGTGCCAGCAGCCCCGTTGAGACAGGGGGCGGCGAGCAGTACTTC. It specifies CASSPVETGGGEQYF. This chain uses TRBV7-6 with TRBJ2-7; 10 bases align to TRBD1. V shed 5 bases, J shed 6 bases, and the junction held 10 bases outside the gene matches. Germline V gives CDR1 SGHVS, CDR2 FNYEAQ. The CDR3 consists of 15 residues.

This clonotype is medium-sized within its sample. The chain employs TRBV20-1 and TRBJ2-1; TRBD1 matches at 8 bases. V lost 2 bases, J lost 7 bases, and 13 bases stayed unmatched. The CDR3 extends over 16 amino acids. Germline V gives CDR1 DFQATT, CDR2 SNEGSKA (reference sequence). This chain's CDR3 is CSARPVQGARLNEQFF. The CDR3 DNA is TGCAGTGCTAGACCCGTTCAGGGGGCGAGGTTGAATGAGCAGTTCTTC.

The gene calls are TRBV10-1 and TRBJ1-1; D is unresolved. With 3 bases removed from V and 1 base from J, the gap between germline ends came to 12 bases. The CDR3 has 15 residues. Germline CDR1 reads WNHNN; CDR2 reads SYGVQD (reference sequence). The CDR3 DNA is TGCGCCAGCAGTGACGTTGGCAGTGGGAACACTGAAGCTTTCTTT. As protein: CASSDVGSGNTEAFF.

This clonotype was recorded a few times. The chain uses TRBV11-3 and TRBJ1-5, with D maybe TRBD1 (6 bases). V dropped 4 bases and J dropped 1 base, with 11 bases sitting between them. Germline loops: CDR1 SGHNT, CDR2 YENEEA. This CDR3 has 15 residues. This CDR3 reads CASSSTGYSNQPQHF. DNA for the CDR3: TGTGCCAGCAGCTCGACAGGTTACAGCAATCAGCCCCAGCATTTT.

This clonotype was detected ten times or more. This sequence joins TRBV6-1 and TRBJ1-1, with a possible D match to TRBD1 (5 bases). CDR1 and CDR2 (germline): MNHNS, SASEGT. The CDR3 has 13 residues. Trimming took off 8 bases at V and 3 bases at J, with 13 bases between the two ends. DNA of the CDR3: TGTGCCAGCGGAACCAGGGAATACACTGAAGCTTTCTTT. It specifies CASGTREYTEAFF.

This clonotype was observed a handful of times. This chain connects TRBV4-1 to TRBJ2-7; 16 bases fit TRBD2. After removal of 1 base from V and 9 bases from J, the junction contained 6 bases not matched to a gene. Germline CDR1 MGHRA, CDR2 YSYEKL. The CDR3 is 16 residues long. CDR3: CASSQGGGLAGGPQYF. CDR3 nucleotides: TGCGCCAGCAGCCAAGGGGGGGGACTAGCGGGGGGGCCGCAGTACTTC.

By share, this clonotype counts as medium-sized. The J gene is TRBJ1-6, the V gene TRBV6-1; no reliable D call. This CDR3 has 13 residues. Germline-derived CDR1 and CDR2 are MNHNS and SASEGT. Trimming took off 6 bases at V and 6 bases at J, with 9 bases between the two ends. The CDR3 sequence: CASRVDGNSPLHF. As DNA, the CDR3 is TGTGCCAGCAGGGTGGATGGTAATTCACCCCTCCACTTT.

The rearrangement links TRBV6-1 to TRBJ2-6; D might be TRBD2 (5 bases). Germline V gene lookup returns CDR1 MNHNS and CDR2 SASEGT. Trimming took off 10 bases at V and 2 bases at J, with 12 bases between the two ends. This CDR3 contains 14 residues. The CDR3 sequence: CATKGLTGANVLTF. CDR3 in DNA: TGTGCCACCAAAGGACTGACTGGGGCCAACGTCCTGACTTTC.

As regards this clonotype: One end of the junction fails to match germline, which may point to a read error. CDR3 bases: TGTGCCAGCAGTGAACAGGGGGCCCCCTTC. Translated: CASSEQGAPF. This chain uses TRBV6-1 with TRBJ1-2; 8 nucleotides match TRBD1. The CDR3 totals 10 residues. Germline V gene data show CDR1 as MNHNS and CDR2 as SASEGT.

A remark on this clonotype: This may be a read error: a much more frequent sequence differs by one nucleotide. The chain links TRBV20-1 to TRBJ2-3; D unresolved. The CDR3 consists of 12 residues. With 5 bases removed from V and 7 bases from J, the gap between germline ends came to 13 bases. Per the germline V gene, CDR1 is DFQATT and CDR2 is SNEGSKA (reference sequence). This chain's CDR3 is CSAGVLVNTQYF. The CDR3 DNA reads TGCAGTGCTGGCGTTTTAGTCAATACGCAGTATTTT.

Sample share makes this clonotype medium-sized. Here the CDR3 reads CASSRDTYGYTF. In DNA, the CDR3 is TGTGCCAGCAGCCGGGACACCTATGGCTACACCTTC. This chain uses TRBV7-9 with TRBJ1-2, with D tentatively TRBD1 (6 bases). CDR3 length equals 12 residues. The ends were cut back, 5 bases at V and 4 bases at J, with 8 bases in the middle. From germline, CDR1 is SEHNR and CDR2 FQNEAQ (reference sequence).

This clonotype is labeled as medium-sized. The genes are TRBV19 and TRBJ1-1; no definite D call. CDR3 length: 15 amino acids. Trimming stripped 4 bases from V and 4 bases from J, with 16 bases between. The V gene's germline CDR1 is LNHDA and CDR2 SQIVND (reference sequence). CDR3 nucleotide sequence: TGTGCCAGTAGTACTCTCGACTCCCTCCCCACTGAAGCTTTCTTT. Translating gives CASSTLDSLPTEAFF.

This clonotype is judged medium-sized. This chain uses TRBV6-5 with TRBJ1-2, with D uncertain. The germline CDR1 and CDR2 sequences are MNHEY and SVGAGI. This CDR3 has 14 amino acids. Trimming left V 0 bases short and J 6 bases short, with 11 bases between. CDR3 coding DNA: TGTGCCAGCAGTTACTCGACCGAGGTGGATGGCTACACCTTC. It encodes CASSYSTEVDGYTF.

This clonotype was seen a handful of times. V is TRBV6-5 and J is TRBJ1-1; D is possibly TRBD1 (5 bases). The CDR3 consists of 12 residues. Per the germline V gene, CDR1 is MNHEY and CDR2 is SVGAGI. V was pared by 2 bases and J by 11 bases, with 12 bases between. CDR3 nucleotide sequence: TGTGCCAGCAGTTACCAGGGTAGTACGGCTTTCTTT. This gives the protein CASSYQGSTAFF.

In this sample, this clonotype is medium-sized. The chain has TRBV6-1 and TRBJ1-1; D perhaps matches TRBD1 (6 bases). Germline CDR1 and CDR2: MNHNS and SASEGT. Trimming took off 3 bases at V and 4 bases at J, with 9 bases between the two ends. This CDR3 region has 13 residues. Written as DNA, the CDR3 is TGTGCCAGCAGTGATCGCAGGGGCACTGAAGCTTTCTTT. Translation gives CASSDRRGTEAFF.